Below, one T cell receptor (beta chain) is given with its context. This clonotype has more than one count but fewer than ten. Which antigen it targets is not known. Base qualities are missing; no much larger clone stands one base away. The data belong to a study of T-cell memory formation after mild COVID-19 (dated by TCRdb to about 2021). As for the study more broadly: TCR sequence clusters from the two donors were found to be largely donor specific. T-cell clones expanding and contracting after mild COVID-19 in a couple of donors were tracked by longitudinal TCRalpha and TCRbeta repertoire sequencing. Two young, previously healthy adult volunteers, one female and one male, were included in the cohort. Broader findings and caveats from the paper: Whether the second-wave clones peaking on day 37 were SARS-CoV-2 specific was not confirmed. Clones that contracted from day 15 to 85 showed balanced CD4/CD8 phenotypes, whereas a second wave of clones that expanded from day 15 to 37 leaned towards CD4+. The study included only a couple of mild cases, and larger cohorts that include severe cases with pre-infection samples were judged to be necessary. The detection of some responding clones in pre-infection memory suggests that pre-existing cross-reactive memory T cells joined the SARS-CoV-2 response. Contracting CD4+ clones appeared mostly in the CM and EM memory subsets, whereas CD8+ clones were enriched in EMRA.

Ficoll-Paque density gradient centrifugation was the method used to isolate PBMCs. The germline V gene supplies CDR1 MNHEY and CDR2 SVGAGI. V is cut back by 7 bases and J by 4 bases, with 3 bases in the junction unmatched. From the cysteine up to the phenylalanine, the CDR3 has a length of 14 residues. Solely the CDR3 DNA is kept, with 42 bases framed from the first base. The reads were generated on an Illumina NovaSeq 6000. cDNA libraries for TCRalpha and TCRbeta were prepared by 5'RACE using constant-segment primers, with sample barcodes and unique molecular identifiers added. Trizol reagent was used to extract RNA from every sample. The libraries were amplified in two PCR steps, and the second step added a second sample barcode and Illumina TruSeq adapters. Libraries were sequenced on an Illumina NovaSeq with 2 x 150 bp paired-end reads. The paper's processing steps were these. Demultiplexing of reads and collapsing into UMI-guided consensus sequences were performed with migec v1.2.7. Using mixcr v2.1.11, the UMI consensuses were aligned to TRA and TRB V and J templates and assembled into clonotypes. Expanded or contracted clonotypes were those called significant by both edgeR and NoisET, with noise models trained on biological replicates. For edgeR calls, the thresholds were a false discovery rate-adjusted p below 0.01 and a log2 fold-change of 1. As an exploratory analysis of dynamics, PCA with hierarchical clustering was applied to max-normalized trajectories of the 1000 most abundant clonotypes. Each responding clone was given a CD4 or CD8 phenotype based on the CD4+ and CD8+ repertoires, which had been sequenced separately. TCRdb reworked the public reads: Q25 trimming with fastp, MiXCR clone assembly, productive beta chains retained. One record per CDR3 amino acid sequence lists the most common genes and DNA. The V and J calls and clone size come from TCRdb's table, not from the authors' own analysis. The sample table lists around 310,000 distinct CDR3 sequences, about 13% of them with a count of one. Jointly, the top ten make up around a fifth of the sample.

The TCR originated in a man between 18 and 35 years old who had mild COVID-19 (a few samples of this study predate the infection). The sample titles of this study are shuffled in the database, so cell type and time point are left out; the donor was told from shared clones. The sequence joins TRBV6-5 to TRBJ2-2, with TRBD2 identical over 10 junction bases. The sample was PBMCs or a T cell subset sorted from them (not recorded which). The DNA sequence is as follows: TGTGCCAGCACCCCTAGCGGGGGCACCGGGGAGCTGTTTTTT. This yields the protein CASTPSGGTGELFF.